This TCR beta chain was captured by sequencing in a study of PD-L1 blockade in urothelial cancer. Study as a whole: Blood samples had a median of about 150,000 T cells.

Sequencing was performed with immunoSEQ multiplex PCR; in TCRdb, only in-frame clones are kept and a portion is missing. The top ten hold 4.5% to 5% of the sample, which has about 70,000 clones, roughly 90% seen once. The CDR3 is 13 amino acids. Time point denoted: pretreatment peripheral blood. Patients yielded 1 to 8 samples each, pretreatment and on-treatment. The clonotype originates from a man aged 70 or older with urothelial cancer. The J gene is TRBJ2-7, the V gene TRBV21-1; the listed D gene, TRBD1, was not tested against the DNA. TRBV21-1 is listed as a pseudogene. The specimen was PBMCs, collected around atezolizumab (anti-PD-L1) treatment. The CDR3 DNA reads TGTGCCAGCAGCCCGTGGACAGGGCGGGAGCAGTACTTC. It translates to CASSPWTGREQYF.